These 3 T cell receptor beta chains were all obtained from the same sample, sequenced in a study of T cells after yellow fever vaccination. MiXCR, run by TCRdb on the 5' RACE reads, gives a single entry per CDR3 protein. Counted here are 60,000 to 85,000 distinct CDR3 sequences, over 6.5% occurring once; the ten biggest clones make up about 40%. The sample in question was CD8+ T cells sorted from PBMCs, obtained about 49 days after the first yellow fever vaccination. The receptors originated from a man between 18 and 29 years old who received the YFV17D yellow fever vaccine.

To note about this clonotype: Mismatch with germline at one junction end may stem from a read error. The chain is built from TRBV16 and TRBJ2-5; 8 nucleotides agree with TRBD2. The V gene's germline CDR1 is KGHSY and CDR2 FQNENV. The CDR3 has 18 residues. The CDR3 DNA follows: TGTGCCTGCAGCCCCCTGGGTGCGGGGGGCGAAGATATGGAGACCCAGTACTTC. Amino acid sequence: CACSPLGAGGEDMETQYF.

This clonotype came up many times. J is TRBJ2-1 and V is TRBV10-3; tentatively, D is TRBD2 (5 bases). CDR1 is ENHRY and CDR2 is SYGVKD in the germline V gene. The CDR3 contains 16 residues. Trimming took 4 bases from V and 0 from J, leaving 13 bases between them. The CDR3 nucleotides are TGTGCCATCAGTGTAACGGGGTCTGACTCCTACAATGAGCAGTTCTTC. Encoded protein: CAISVTGSDSYNEQFF.

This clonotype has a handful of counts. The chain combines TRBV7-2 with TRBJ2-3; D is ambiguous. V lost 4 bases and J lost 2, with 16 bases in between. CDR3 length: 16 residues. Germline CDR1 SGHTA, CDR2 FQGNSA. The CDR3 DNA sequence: TGTGCCAGCAGCTCCCCCCAGGCGTTATCCACAGATACGCAGTATTTT. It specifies CASSSPQALSTDTQYF.